The clone carrying this TCR beta chain was counted once. In the original analysis: Reference gene primers were amplified, and this amplification served to estimate nucleated cell counts. Using immunoSEQ multiplex PCR, the repertoire was profiled, and TCRdb retains in-frame clones only, with some absent. The D gene and trimming were derived from the DNA, and the V and J assignments and clone size from that table. In the table there are around 100,000 clones, 80% to 90% of which are singletons. The sample is drawn from a study of blood T cell repertoires in COVID-19. Study background: The cDNA or gDNA used as material had been derived from T cells, B-cell-depleted T cells, or PBMCs.

V lost 2 bases, J lost 0 bases, and 13 bases stayed unmatched. Germline V gives CDR1 SGHAT, CDR2 FQNNGV. The CDR3 extends over 19 amino acids. Sequenced sample: peripheral blood. The chain links TRBV11-2 to TRBJ1-1, with 9 nucleotides matching TRBD1. The sequence came from a woman aged 55-69 years with acute or convalescent COVID-19. CDR3 sequence (DNA): TGTGCCAGCAGCTTATTCGGGACAGGGTCCCTGATGATGAACACTGAAGCTTTCTTT. This gives the protein CASSLFGTGSLMMNTEAFF.